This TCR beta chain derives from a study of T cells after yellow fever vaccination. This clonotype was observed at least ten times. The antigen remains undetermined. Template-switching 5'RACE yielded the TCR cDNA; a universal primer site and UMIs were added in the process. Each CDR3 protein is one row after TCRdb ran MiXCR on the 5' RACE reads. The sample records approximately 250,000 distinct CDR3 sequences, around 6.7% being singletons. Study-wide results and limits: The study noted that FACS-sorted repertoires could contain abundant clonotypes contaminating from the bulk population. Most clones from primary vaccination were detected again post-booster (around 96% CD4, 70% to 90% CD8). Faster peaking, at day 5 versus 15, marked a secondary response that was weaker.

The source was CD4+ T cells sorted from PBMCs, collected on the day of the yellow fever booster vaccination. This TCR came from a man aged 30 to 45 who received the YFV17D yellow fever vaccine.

The CDR3: CSVEEGGDTQYF. The CDR3 region has the DNA TGCAGCGTTGAAGAGGGAGGAGATACGCAGTATTTT. This sequence joins TRBV29-1 and TRBJ2-3; maybe TRBD2 (6 bases). Germline V gene data show CDR1 as SQVTM and CDR2 as ANQGSEA. The CDR3 spans 12 residues. The V end was cut by 0 bases, the J end by 5 bases, with 6 bases between.